The 21 T cell receptor beta chains in this list originate from one sample, sequenced in a study of cytomegalovirus exposure and HLA in healthy donors. The PCR contained 60 Vbeta and 13 Jbeta primers. Only in-frame clones appear in the TCRdb table, and some are missing; sequencing was by immunoSEQ multiplex PCR. The sample includes around 170,000 clones, roughly 80% of them seen just once. The specimen sequenced was PBMCs. The receptors were gathered from a man aged 35-49 years in good health and CMV-seronegative.

This chain joins TRBV2 and TRBJ1-6; D unresolved. Germline V gene data show CDR1 as SNHLY and CDR2 as FYNNEI. Trimming stripped 7 bases from V and 7 bases from J, with 17 bases between. The CDR3 spans 15 residues. This CDR3 is CASTREATINSPLHF. The CDR3 nucleotides are TGTGCCAGCACGCGCGAGGCGACTATCAATTCACCCCTCCACTTT.

The gene calls are TRBV6-5 and TRBJ1-1, with a tentative D call TRBD1 (5 bases). CDR3 length equals 14 residues. Deletions cut 5 bases from V and 4 bases from J, with 14 bases between. Germline CDR1 and CDR2: MNHEY and SVGAGI. The CDR3 sequence is CASSDGGSFTEAFF. CDR3 in DNA: TGTGCCAGCAGTGACGGGGGAAGTTTCACTGAAGCTTTCTTT.

The genes are TRBV2 and TRBJ2-2; TRBD1 agrees at 8 bases. The ends lost 4 bases at V and 3 bases at J; junction bases unmatched: 4. The length of the CDR3 is 15 residues. Germline V gene lookup returns CDR1 SNHLY and CDR2 FYNNEI. The CDR3 reads CASSGTGGYTGELFF. The CDR3 DNA reads TGTGCCAGCAGTGGTACAGGGGGATACACCGGGGAGCTGTTTTTT.

The gene calls are TRBV7-2 and TRBJ1-5, with D hard to call. Germline V lookup: CDR1 SGHTA, CDR2 FQGNSA. This CDR3 has 13 amino acids. V was shortened by 5 bases and J by 6 bases, with 11 bases between the two germline ends. The CDR3 region has the DNA TGTGCCAGCAGCCCCGAGGGTGGTCAGCCCCAGCATTTT. Encoded protein: CASSPEGGQPQHF.

The chain has TRBV19 and TRBJ2-7; TRBD2 matches at 7 bases. Germline V gene lookup returns CDR1 LNHDA and CDR2 SQIVND (reference sequence). Trimming at V came to 3 bases and at J to 4 bases, leaving 3 bases not matched to a gene. The CDR3 covers 13 residues. The DNA of the CDR3 is TGTGCCAGTAGTATGGGTAGCGGGTACGAGCAGTACTTC. Protein product: CASSMGSGYEQYF.

This chain connects TRBV10-3 to TRBJ2-3, with 10 bases matching TRBD1. With 6 bases clipped from V and 6 bases from J, the junction kept 6 bases outside the gene matches. Germline loops: CDR1 ENHRY, CDR2 SYGVKD. The CDR3 has 14 amino acids. CDR3 region: CAISRDRGSDTQYF. CDR3 sequence (DNA): TGTGCCATCAGCCGGGACAGGGGTTCGGATACGCAGTATTTT.

The rearrangement uses TRBV4-3 and TRBJ2-5; 8 nucleotides align to TRBD1. The J call could be wrong; TRBJ2-7 is a better fit for the DNA end. CDR3 size: 16 residues. From germline, CDR1 is LGHNA and CDR2 YSLEER. The CDR3 sequence: CASSQDHVTGEYEQYF. The CDR3 DNA follows: TGCGCCAGCAGCCAAGATCACGTGACAGGGGAATACGAGCAGTACTTC.

The J gene is TRBJ2-5, the V gene TRBV27, with a tentative D call TRBD1 (7 bases). CDR3 size: 14 residues. V was trimmed by 2 bases and J by 5 bases, leaving 12 bases between them. The germline CDR1 and CDR2 sequences are MNHEY and SMNVEV (reference sequence). CDR3 amino acids: CASSLEGAGETQYF. The DNA of the CDR3 is TGTGCCAGCAGTTTAGAGGGGGCGGGGGAGACCCAGTACTTC.

The chain combines TRBV7-2 with TRBJ2-7; 9 bases agree with TRBD1. V lost 5 bases and J lost 3; bases outside the gene matches: 5. The CDR3 has 14 amino acids. CDR1 is SGHTA, CDR2 FQGNSA, per germline. This chain's CDR3 is CASSPGQGGYEQYF. The CDR3 DNA reads TGTGCCAGCAGCCCGGGACAGGGAGGCTACGAGCAGTACTTC. Supplemented by reference TRBV7-2 and TRBJ2-7, the full variable domain reads GAGVSQSPSNKVTEKGKDVELRCDPISGHTALYWYRQSLGQGLEFLIYFQGNSAPDKSGLPSDRFSAERTGGSVSTLTIQRTQQEDSAVYLCASSPGQGGYEQYFGPGTRLTVT.

This clone was observed a few times. The chain has TRBV12-5 and TRBJ2-1, with D possibly being TRBD2 (7 bases). The V and J ends lost 1 base and 8 bases respectively, with 12 bases between them. Germline loops: CDR1 LGHNT, CDR2 FRNRAP. CDR3 length: 14 amino acids. The CDR3 nucleotides read TGTGCTAGTGGTTTGGGCAGGGGAGGGGATGAGCAGTTCTTC. This gives the protein CASGLGRGGDEQFF.

The chain carries TRBV7-2 and TRBJ2-6; perhaps TRBD1 as D (5 bases). CDR3 length equals 18 residues. V was shortened by 5 bases and J by 4 bases, with 21 bases between the two germline ends. The germline V gene encodes CDR1 SGHTA and CDR2 FQGNSA. DNA for the CDR3: TGTGCCAGCAGCCAAATGTTCCAGGGAATAGGCGGGGCCAACGTCCTGACTTTC. Encoded protein: CASSQMFQGIGGANVLTF.

This chain uses TRBV7-8 with TRBJ2-5; 8 bases map to TRBD2. V was pared by 5 bases and J by 0 bases, with 5 bases of the junction left unmatched. Germline V gene data show CDR1 as SGHVS and CDR2 as FQNEAQ. CDR3 length equals 15 residues. CDR3 loop: CASSTLAGYQETQYF. CDR3 in DNA: TGTGCCAGCAGCACGCTAGCGGGCTACCAAGAGACCCAGTACTTC.

The V gene is TRBV9, the J gene TRBJ2-2; D gene unclear. Germline lookup yields CDR1 SGDLS and CDR2 YYNGEE. Trimming left V 4 bases short and J 7 bases short, with 11 bases between. This CDR3 region has 13 residues. The CDR3 is CASSLPSDGELFF. The CDR3 bases are TGTGCCAGCAGCCTCCCAAGCGACGGGGAGCTGTTTTTT.

There are a few counts of this clone. The chain uses TRBV5-6 and TRBJ2-3, with 8 bases identical to TRBD1. The V and J ends lost 4 bases and 1 base, in that order; junction bases with no gene match: 5. Germline CDR1 and CDR2: SGHDT and YYEEEE. The CDR3 spans 15 residues. The CDR3 nucleotides read TGTGCCAGCAGCCGATCGACAGGGGGCACAGATACGCAGTATTTT. As protein: CASSRSTGGTDTQYF.

V is TRBV5-4 and J is TRBJ1-4, with 11 bases that match TRBD1. The CDR3 extends over 17 amino acids. Germline values: CDR1 SGHNT, CDR2 YYREEE (reference sequence). V was pared by 4 bases and J by 5 bases, with 10 bases of the junction left unmatched. CDR3: CASSGGTGGTLNEKLFF. The CDR3 DNA reads TGTGCCAGCAGCGGGGGGACAGGGGGTACCCTAAATGAAAAACTGTTTTTT.

The CDR3 DNA sequence: TGTGCCAGCACAGCCCCAGGTTCGAACACTGAAGCTTTCTTT. It specifies CASTAPGSNTEAFF. The V and J genes are TRBV25-1 and TRBJ1-1; D remains ambiguous. This CDR3 region has 14 residues. With 7 bases removed from V and 1 base from J, the gap between germline ends came to 13 bases. In germline, CDR1 is MGHDK, CDR2 SYGVNS.

The chain carries TRBV19 and TRBJ2-5; 7 nucleotides line up with TRBD2. From germline, CDR1 is LNHDA and CDR2 SQIVND (reference sequence). Trimming at V came to 4 bases and at J to 7 bases, leaving 0 bases not matched to a gene. The CDR3 is 11 residues long. Here the CDR3 reads CASSREGTQYF. The CDR3 DNA follows: TGTGCCAGTAGTAGGGAGGGGACCCAGTACTTC.

The V gene is TRBV27, the J gene TRBJ2-7, with 8 bases fitting TRBD1. CDR1 MNHEY and CDR2 SMNVEV come from the germline V gene (reference sequence). CDR3 length: 14 amino acids. After removal of 3 bases from V and 1 base from J, the junction contained 2 bases not matched to a gene. The CDR3 DNA reads as TGTGCCAGCAGTTTCCGGACAGGGTCCTACGAGCAGTACTTC. Translation gives CASSFRTGSYEQYF.

The chain carries TRBV7-9 and TRBJ1-2, with 9 bases matching TRBD1. The V gene's germline CDR1 is SEHNR and CDR2 FQNEAQ (reference sequence). V trimming: 2 bases; J trimming: 8 bases; junction bases outside the gene matches: 9. This CDR3 region has 15 residues. CDR3 sequence reads: CASSLSIQGAGGYTF. The CDR3 DNA reads TGTGCCAGCAGCTTATCGATACAGGGGGCAGGCGGCTACACCTTC. The full variable domain, in which reference TRBV7-9 and TRBJ1-2 provide the parts outside the CDR3, is DTGVSQNPRHKITKRGQNVTFRCDPISEHNRLYWYRQTLGQGPEFLTYFQNEAQLEKSRLLSDRFSAERPKGSFSTLEIQRTEQGDSAMYLCASSLSIQGAGGYTFGSGTRLTVV.

The genes are TRBV7-9 and TRBJ2-1, with D possibly TRBD2 on 6 matching bases. The CDR3 sequence is 13 residues long. CDR1 SEHNR and CDR2 FQNEAQ come from the germline V gene (reference sequence). Trimming took off 5 bases at V and 8 bases at J, with 13 bases between the two ends. The DNA for the CDR3 is TGTGCCAGCAGCATCGACACGGGGGATGAGCAGTTCTTC. Protein product: CASSIDTGDEQFF.

This rearrangement joins TRBV19 to TRBJ1-1; D ambiguous. The V gene's germline CDR1 is LNHDA and CDR2 SQIVND (reference sequence). The CDR3 is 12 residues long. V lost 5 bases and J lost 1, with 5 bases in between. The CDR3: CASSFQNTEAFF. The CDR3, as DNA: TGTGCCAGTAGTTTTCAGAACACTGAAGCTTTCTTT.